This entry describes one TCR beta chain. A much bigger clone sits one base away, suggesting this may be a read error. The blood RNA (from unsorted whole blood) was obtained, and germline DNA was also extracted. This sample is drawn from a study of tumor-infiltrating lymphocytes in primary liver carcinoma. A constant-region primer primed TCR beta cDNA synthesis from 450 to 550 ng of total RNA. Libraries covering TCR beta were generated through three nested multiplex PCR rounds (using a slightly modified ARM-PCR). TCRdb passed the multiplex PCR reads through MiXCR, listing each CDR3 protein once. The repertoire holds about 320,000 distinct CDR3 sequences, with less than 75% as singletons. The TCR comes from a man aged 35-49 years with primary liver carcinoma and hepatitis B virus infection. The sequencing sample was made of peripheral blood.

Here the CDR3 reads CASSLELVDEQFF. CDR3 nucleotide sequence: TGTGCCAGCAGCTTAGAGTTAGTCGATGAGCAGTTCTTC. This chain joins TRBV11-3 and TRBJ2-1; D not resolved. V dropped 0 bases and J dropped 8 bases, with 8 bases sitting between them. The germline V gene encodes CDR1 SGHNT and CDR2 YENEEA. The CDR3 is 13 residues long.